The 24 T cell receptor beta chains below all came from one sample that was sequenced in a study of cytomegalovirus exposure and HLA in healthy donors. Researchers ran the PCR with 60 Vbeta and 13 Jbeta primers. TCRdb's copy holds only in-frame clones and misses some; the assay was immunoSEQ multiplex PCR. The sample includes 150,000 to 180,000 clones, under 85% of them seen just once. The specimen was PBMCs. These receptors were taken from a man younger than 35 in good health and CMV-seronegative.

The chain is built from TRBV5-1 and TRBJ1-1; TRBD1 agrees at 8 bases. With V trimmed by 3 bases and J by 3 bases, 4 bases remained unmatched. CDR1 and CDR2 (germline): SGHRS, YFSETQ. The CDR3 loop spans 14 amino acids. The DNA of the CDR3 is TGCGCCAGCAGCTCGGACAGGGTTTACACTGAAGCTTTCTTT. Protein product: CASSSDRVYTEAFF.

The CDR3 is CASSIGTGAGNTIYF. The CDR3 DNA sequence: TGTGCCAGTAGTATTGGCACAGGGGCTGGAAACACCATATATTTT. This chain uses TRBV19 with TRBJ1-3; 7 bases agree with TRBD1. CDR1 and CDR2 from the germline V gene are LNHDA and SQIVND (reference sequence). This CDR3 comprises 15 residues. V lost 3 bases to trimming and J lost 2 bases; unmatched junction nucleotides: 4.

The chain has TRBV7-9 and TRBJ1-5; 7 bases match TRBD1. Germline lookup yields CDR1 SEHNR and CDR2 FQNEAQ (reference sequence). The CDR3 runs to 15 residues. The V segment lost 5 bases and the J segment 1 base; nucleotides outside the gene matches: 5. CDR3 nucleotides: TGTGCCAGCAGCAAGGGACAGATGAGCAATCAGCCCCAGCATTTT. Translated: CASSKGQMSNQPQHF.

The table lists this clone with a few counts. This chain uses TRBV5-6 with TRBJ1-1; D is undetermined. Germline V gene data show CDR1 as SGHDT and CDR2 as YYEEEE. This CDR3 comprises 16 residues. V lost 4 bases, J lost 0 bases, and 16 bases lay in between. As DNA, the CDR3 is TGTGCCAGCAGCCCTACTGGGGAGTATATGAACACTGAAGCTTTCTTT. It is translated as CASSPTGEYMNTEAFF. Drawing the rest from reference TRBV5-6 and TRBJ1-1, the complete variable domain is DAGVTQSPTHLIKTRGQQVTLRCSPKSGHDTVSWYQQALGQGPQFIFQYYEEEERQRGNFPDRFSGHQFPNYSSELNVNALLLGDSALYLCASSPTGEYMNTEAFFGQGTRLTVV.

The chain is built from TRBV6-5 and TRBJ2-5, with D perhaps matching TRBD2 (5 bases). The germline gives CDR1 MNHEY, CDR2 SVGAGI. The CDR3 is made up of 12 amino acids. The V and J ends lost 5 bases and 4 bases respectively, with 8 bases between them. Here the CDR3 DNA reads TGTGCCAGCAGTAGTCGGGGAGAGACCCAGTACTTC. This translates into CASSSRGETQYF.

This chain joins TRBV10-3 and TRBJ2-3; D is uncertain. Germline CDR1 and CDR2: ENHRY and SYGVKD. The CDR3 runs 15 residues. V lost 2 bases and J lost 2, with 11 bases in between. CDR3 in amino acids: CAISEPYRNTDTQYF. CDR3 coding DNA: TGTGCCATCAGTGAGCCCTACAGAAACACAGATACGCAGTATTTT.

The rearrangement uses TRBV19 and TRBJ1-2; no clear D. This CDR3 is 14 amino acids long. Germline V CDR1 and CDR2: LNHDA, SQIVND (reference sequence). Trimming left V 5 bases short and J 10 bases short, with 20 bases between. This CDR3 reads CASSAPELSRVYTF. DNA of the CDR3: TGTGCCAGTAGTGCCCCCGAGTTGAGTAGAGTCTACACCTTC.

The sample holds a few counts of this clone. V usage is TRBV5-1 and J usage is TRBJ1-1; TRBD1 matches at 11 bases. Per germline, CDR1 SGHRS and CDR2 YFSETQ. The trim removed 4 bases at V and 3 bases at J, leaving 8 bases unmatched. The CDR3 runs to 16 residues. The CDR3 reads CASSPGQGAMDTEAFF. CDR3 nucleotide sequence: TGCGCCAGCAGCCCTGGACAGGGGGCTATGGACACTGAAGCTTTCTTT.

The chain employs TRBV19 and TRBJ2-6; 13 nucleotides line up with TRBD2. The germline gives CDR1 LNHDA, CDR2 SQIVND (reference sequence). The CDR3 extends over 16 amino acids. Germline trimming cut 9 bases from V and 2 bases from J; bases unmatched to any gene: 4. The chain's CDR3 is CASELAGGPGANVLTF. DNA for the CDR3: TGTGCCAGCGAACTAGCGGGGGGGCCTGGGGCCAACGTCCTGACTTTC.

The V call is TRBV20-1, the J call TRBJ2-1, with D possibly being TRBD1 (6 bases). Germline V gene data show CDR1 as DFQATT and CDR2 as SNEGSKA (reference sequence). The V end was cut by 1 base, the J end by 10 bases, with 8 bases between. The CDR3 is 11 amino acids. The CDR3, as DNA: TGCAGTGCTAGAGGAGGGACAGAGCAGTTCTTC. This encodes CSARGGTEQFF.

This chain joins TRBV11-2 and TRBJ2-5, with 8 bases that match TRBD1. Per germline, CDR1 SGHAT and CDR2 FQNNGV. The V gene end was trimmed by 1 base and the J gene end by 5 bases; junction bases not matched to a gene: 9. This CDR3 has 16 residues. In DNA, the CDR3 is TGTGCCAGCAGCTTAGCCCTGACAGGGGTGGCGGAGACCCAGTACTTC. Amino acids: CASSLALTGVAETQYF.

This chain links TRBV4-2 with TRBJ1-2; D unclear. This CDR3 is 16 amino acids long. The germline V gene has CDR1 LGHNA and CDR2 YNFKEQ. Between the trimmed V and J ends, which lost 4 bases and 0 bases, there was a span of 15 bases. The CDR3 DNA sequence: TGTGCCAGCAGCCCCCACGGCGGAACTACTAACTATGGCTACACCTTC. Protein: CASSPHGGTTNYGYTF.

V usage is TRBV21-1 and J usage is TRBJ1-6; TRBD1, the table's D call, was not compared with the DNA. TRBV21-1 is listed as a pseudogene. The CDR3 sequence is 15 residues long. The CDR3, as DNA: TGTGCCAGCAGCAGCCGGACAGGGGAGGATTCACCCCTCCACTTT. Translation gives CASSSRTGEDSPLHF.

This chain links TRBV9 with TRBJ2-7, with TRBD1 identical over 9 bases. The CDR3 has 16 amino acids. Germline-derived CDR1 and CDR2 are SGDLS and YYNGEE. Unmatched junction bases numbered 10, after V lost 2 bases and J lost 4 bases. Here the CDR3 reads CASSVGPGTGSYEQYF. The CDR3 DNA reads as TGTGCCAGCAGCGTGGGGCCCGGGACAGGGTCTTACGAGCAGTACTTC.

The gene calls are TRBV27 and TRBJ2-1; TRBD1 might be the D (6 bases). Trimming pared 7 bases from V and 2 bases from J, leaving 12 bases between. The CDR3 loop spans 14 amino acids. The germline gives CDR1 MNHEY, CDR2 SMNVEV (reference sequence). The CDR3 bases are TGTGCCAGCAACGACAGGAATGCCTACAATGAGCAGTTCTTC. Its protein product is CASNDRNAYNEQFF.

The V gene is TRBV4-2, the J gene TRBJ2-1; the match to TRBD2 covers 8 bases. The CDR3 contains 15 residues. Losses at the gene ends were 1 base for V and 4 bases for J; bases not matched to a gene: 3. The germline gives CDR1 LGHNA, CDR2 YNFKEQ. The CDR3 nucleotides are TGTGCCAGCAGCCAAGGCCGGGGGGGATACAATGAGCAGTTCTTC. Its protein is CASSQGRGGYNEQFF.

The rearrangement joins TRBV6-5 to TRBJ1-1, with TRBD1 as a possible D gene (6 bases). The V end was cut by 0 bases, the J end by 8 bases, with 7 bases between. The germline CDR1 and CDR2 sequences are MNHEY and SVGAGI. This CDR3 spans 12 amino acids. The CDR3 sequence is CASSYSTGEAFF. CDR3 nucleotides: TGTGCCAGCAGTTACTCCACAGGGGAAGCTTTCTTT.

The rearrangement links TRBV19 to TRBJ2-3; D gene ambiguous. V was trimmed by 1 base and J by 10 bases, leaving 15 bases between them. This CDR3 region has 14 residues. From germline, CDR1 is LNHDA and CDR2 SQIVND (reference sequence). The CDR3 sequence is CASSIGSLNPAQYF. In DNA, the CDR3 is TGTGCCAGTAGTATAGGTTCCTTGAATCCGGCGCAGTATTTT.

V is TRBV11-3 and J is TRBJ1-6; no reliable D call. V was pared by 0 bases and J by 7 bases, with 10 bases between. Germline V gene data show CDR1 as SGHNT and CDR2 as YENEEA. This CDR3 is 15 amino acids long. This chain's CDR3 is CASSLEGTGNSPLHF. The CDR3 DNA reads as TGTGCCAGCAGCTTAGAAGGAACGGGGAATTCACCCCTCCACTTT.

The rearrangement joins TRBV29-1 to TRBJ1-2; 11 bases map to TRBD1. The CDR3 is made up of 15 amino acids. With 7 bases clipped from V and 4 bases from J, the junction kept 11 bases outside the gene matches. The germline V gene has CDR1 SQVTM and CDR2 ANQGSEA. This CDR3 reads CSAGQGASRRYGYTF. The CDR3 bases are TGCAGCGCCGGACAGGGGGCAAGTCGACGCTATGGCTACACCTTC. The variable domain in full, with the rest retrieved from reference TRBV29-1 and TRBJ1-2, is SAVISQKPSRDICQRGTSLTIQCQVDSQVTMMFWYRQQPGQSLTLIATANQGSEATYESGFVIDKFPISRPNLTFSTLTVSNMSPEDSSIYLCSAGQGASRRYGYTFGSGTRLTVV.

The chain links TRBV7-9 to TRBJ1-5; 11 nucleotides agree with TRBD1. Per the germline V gene, CDR1 is SEHNR and CDR2 is FQNEAQ (reference sequence). The CDR3 runs 14 residues. V dropped 6 bases and J dropped 7; count of bases not matched to a gene: 5. CDR3 in amino acids: CASSPGQGGQPQHF. For the CDR3, the DNA is TGTGCCAGCAGTCCGGGACAGGGGGGCCAGCCCCAGCATTTT.

The chain's CDR3 is CASSLDTGGSYNEQFF. DNA for the CDR3: TGTGCCAGCAGCTTAGATACGGGGGGCTCCTACAATGAGCAGTTCTTC. The genes are TRBV5-6 and TRBJ2-1; 7 bases match TRBD2. This CDR3 is 16 amino acids long. Per the germline V gene, CDR1 is SGHDT and CDR2 is YYEEEE. V was pared by 2 bases and J by 0 bases, with 5 bases of the junction left unmatched.

The chain links TRBV5-1 to TRBJ1-3, with TRBD1 as a possible D gene (5 bases). The germline CDR1 and CDR2 sequences are SGHRS and YFSETQ. Deletions cut 0 bases from V and 4 bases from J, with 14 bases between. This CDR3 is 16 amino acids long. CDR3 protein: CASSLAAGGDGNTIYF. CDR3 DNA sequence: TGCGCCAGCAGCTTGGCCGCGGGAGGGGACGGAAACACCATATATTTT.

V gene TRBV27 combines with J gene TRBJ1-1; 8 positions agree with TRBD1. Germline V gene lookup returns CDR1 MNHEY and CDR2 SMNVEV (reference sequence). Germline trimming cut 8 bases from V and 4 bases from J; bases unmatched to any gene: 9. This CDR3 is 14 amino acids long. The CDR3 DNA reads TGTGCCAGCGGGGGCAGGGGGCAAAGCACTGAAGCTTTCTTT. Its protein product is CASGGRGQSTEAFF.